This T cell receptor beta chain was sequenced for a study of blood T cell repertoires in COVID-19. Germline assignment: CDR1 MNHEY and CDR2 SMNVEV (reference sequence). The V and J ends lost 5 bases and 3 bases, in that order; junction bases with no gene match: 11. This CDR3 has 16 residues. Profiled with immunoSEQ multiplex PCR; TCRdb holds only in-frame clones, not every one. The sample holds about 380,000 clones, roughly 90% seen once. V usage is TRBV27 and J usage is TRBJ1-1, with 8 bases fitting TRBD1. Specimen: PBMCs or T cells enriched from blood (not recorded which). This clonotype was obtained from a woman aged 30 to 39 who had recovered from COVID-19. CDR3 DNA sequence: TGTGCCAGCAGTGGCAGGACAGGGTCGAAAGACACTGAAGCTTTCTTT. Amino acids: CASSGRTGSKDTEAFF.